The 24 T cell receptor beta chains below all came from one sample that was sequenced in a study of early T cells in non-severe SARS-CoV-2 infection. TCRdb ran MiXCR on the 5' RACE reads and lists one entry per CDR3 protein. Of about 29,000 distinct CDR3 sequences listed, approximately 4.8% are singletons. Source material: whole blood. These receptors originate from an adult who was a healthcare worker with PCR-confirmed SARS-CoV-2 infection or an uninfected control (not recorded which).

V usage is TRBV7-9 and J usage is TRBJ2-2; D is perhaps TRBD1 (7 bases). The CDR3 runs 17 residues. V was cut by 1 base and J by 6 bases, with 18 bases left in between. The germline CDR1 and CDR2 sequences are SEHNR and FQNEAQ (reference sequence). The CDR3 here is CASSLGGRTGGPGELFF. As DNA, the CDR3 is TGTGCCAGCAGCTTAGGAGGGAGGACAGGAGGTCCCGGGGAGCTGTTTTTT.

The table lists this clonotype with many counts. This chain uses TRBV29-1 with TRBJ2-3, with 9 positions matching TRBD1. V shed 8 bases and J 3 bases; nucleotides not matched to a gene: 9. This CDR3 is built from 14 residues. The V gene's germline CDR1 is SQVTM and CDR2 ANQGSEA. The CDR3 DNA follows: TGCAGCACAACGGACAGGGGAGGTACAGATACGCAGTATTTT. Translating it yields CSTTDRGGTDTQYF.

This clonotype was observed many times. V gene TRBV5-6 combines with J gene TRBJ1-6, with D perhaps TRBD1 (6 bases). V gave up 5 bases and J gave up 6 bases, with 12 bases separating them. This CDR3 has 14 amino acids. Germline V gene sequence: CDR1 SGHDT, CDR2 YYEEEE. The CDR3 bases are TGTGCCAGCAGTAACGCAGGGGTTAATTCACCCCTCCACTTT. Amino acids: CASSNAGVNSPLHF.

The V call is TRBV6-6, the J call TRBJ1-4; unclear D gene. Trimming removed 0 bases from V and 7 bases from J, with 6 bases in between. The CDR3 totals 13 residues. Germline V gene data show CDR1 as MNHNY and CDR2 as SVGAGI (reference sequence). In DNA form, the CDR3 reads TGTGCCAGCAGTTACTCGAGGGCTGAAAAACTGTTTTTT. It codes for CASSYSRAEKLFF.

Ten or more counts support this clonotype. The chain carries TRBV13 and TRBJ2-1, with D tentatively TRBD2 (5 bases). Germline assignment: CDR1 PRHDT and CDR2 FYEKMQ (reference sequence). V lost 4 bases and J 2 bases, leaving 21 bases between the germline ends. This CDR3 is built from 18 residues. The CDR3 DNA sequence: TGTGCCAGCAGCTCGGGATTCCCCGGTTCGATAGCCTACAATGAGCAGTTCTTC. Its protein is CASSSGFPGSIAYNEQFF.

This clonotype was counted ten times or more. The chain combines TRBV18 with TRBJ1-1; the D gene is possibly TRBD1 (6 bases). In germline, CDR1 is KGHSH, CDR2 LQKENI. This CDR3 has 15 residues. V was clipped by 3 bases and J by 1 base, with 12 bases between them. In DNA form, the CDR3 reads TGTGCCAGCTCACCCCCAAAGACAGGGAACACTGAAGCTTTCTTT. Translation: CASSPPKTGNTEAFF.

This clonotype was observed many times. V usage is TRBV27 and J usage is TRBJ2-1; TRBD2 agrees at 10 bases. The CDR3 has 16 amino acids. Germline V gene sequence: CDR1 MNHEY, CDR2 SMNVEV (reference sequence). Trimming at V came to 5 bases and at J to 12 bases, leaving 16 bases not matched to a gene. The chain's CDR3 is CASSRPIGLAETRQFF. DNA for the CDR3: TGTGCCAGCAGTCGCCCTATTGGACTAGCGGAAACAAGGCAGTTCTTC.

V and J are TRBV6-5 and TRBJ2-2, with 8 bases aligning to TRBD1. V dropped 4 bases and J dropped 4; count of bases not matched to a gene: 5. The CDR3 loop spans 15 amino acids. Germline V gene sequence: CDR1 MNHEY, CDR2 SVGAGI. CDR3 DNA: TGTGCCAGCAGTTGGGACAGGCAAGGCACCGGGGAGCTGTTTTTT. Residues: CASSWDRQGTGELFF.

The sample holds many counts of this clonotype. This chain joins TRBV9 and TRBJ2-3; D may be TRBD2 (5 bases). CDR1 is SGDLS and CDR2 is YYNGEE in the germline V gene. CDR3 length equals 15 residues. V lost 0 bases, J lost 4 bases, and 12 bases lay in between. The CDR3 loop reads CASSVVGSAADTQYF. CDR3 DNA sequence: TGTGCCAGCAGCGTAGTTGGTAGCGCCGCAGATACGCAGTATTTT.

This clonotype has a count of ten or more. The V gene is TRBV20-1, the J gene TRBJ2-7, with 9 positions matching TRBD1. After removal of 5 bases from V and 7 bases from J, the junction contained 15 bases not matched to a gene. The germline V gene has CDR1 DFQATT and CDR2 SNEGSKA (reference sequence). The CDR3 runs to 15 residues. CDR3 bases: TGCAGTGCTCAACAACCGGGACAGGGATCGGGGGAGCAGTACTTC. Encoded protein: CSAQQPGQGSGEQYF.

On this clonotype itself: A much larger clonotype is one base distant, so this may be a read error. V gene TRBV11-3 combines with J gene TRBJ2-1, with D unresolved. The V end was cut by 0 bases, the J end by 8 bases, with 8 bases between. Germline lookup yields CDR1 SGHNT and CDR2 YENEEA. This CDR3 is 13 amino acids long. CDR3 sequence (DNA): TGTGCCAGCAGCTTAGAAGCAGGATATGAGCAGTTCTTC. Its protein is CASSLEAGYEQFF. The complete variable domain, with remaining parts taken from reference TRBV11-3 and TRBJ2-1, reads EAGVVQSPRYKIIEKKQPVAFWCNPISGHNTLYWYLQNLGQGPELLIRYENEEAVDDSQLPKDRFSAERLKGVDSTLKIQPAELGDSAVYLCASSLEAGYEQFFGPGTRLTVL.

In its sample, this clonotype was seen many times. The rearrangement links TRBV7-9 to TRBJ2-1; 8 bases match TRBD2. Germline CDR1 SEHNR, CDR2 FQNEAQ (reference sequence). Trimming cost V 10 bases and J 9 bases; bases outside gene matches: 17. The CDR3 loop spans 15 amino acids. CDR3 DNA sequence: TGTGCCACTAGATCCAAGCGGGAGCTGCATGGTGAGCAGTTCTTC. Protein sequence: CATRSKRELHGEQFF.

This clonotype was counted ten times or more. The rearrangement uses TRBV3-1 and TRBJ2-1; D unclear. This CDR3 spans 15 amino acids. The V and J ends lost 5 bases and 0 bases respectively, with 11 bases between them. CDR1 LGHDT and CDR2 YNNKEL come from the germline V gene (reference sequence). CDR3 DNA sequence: TGTGCCAGCAGCTCATCAAAGTTCTCCTACAATGAGCAGTTCTTC. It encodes CASSSSKFSYNEQFF.

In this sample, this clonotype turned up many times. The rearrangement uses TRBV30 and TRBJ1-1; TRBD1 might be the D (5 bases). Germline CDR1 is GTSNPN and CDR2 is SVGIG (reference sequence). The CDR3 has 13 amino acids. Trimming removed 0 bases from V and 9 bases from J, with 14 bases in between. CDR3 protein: CAWSVLPDRQAFF. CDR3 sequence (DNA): TGTGCCTGGAGTGTCCTCCCAGACAGACAAGCTTTCTTT.

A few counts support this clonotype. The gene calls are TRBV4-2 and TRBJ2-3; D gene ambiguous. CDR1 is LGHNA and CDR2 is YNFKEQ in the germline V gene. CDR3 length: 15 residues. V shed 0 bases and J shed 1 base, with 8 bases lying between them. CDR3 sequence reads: CASSQDLRGTDTQYF. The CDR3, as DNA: TGTGCCAGCAGCCAAGATCTTAGGGGCACAGATACGCAGTATTTT.

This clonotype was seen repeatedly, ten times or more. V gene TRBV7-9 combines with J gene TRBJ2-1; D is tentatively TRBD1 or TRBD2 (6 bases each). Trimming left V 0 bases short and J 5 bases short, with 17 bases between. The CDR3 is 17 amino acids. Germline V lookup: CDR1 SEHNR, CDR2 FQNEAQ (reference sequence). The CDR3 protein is CASSLALGGPDHNEQFF. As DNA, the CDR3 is TGTGCCAGCAGCTTAGCGCTAGGGGGGCCCGACCACAATGAGCAGTTCTTC.

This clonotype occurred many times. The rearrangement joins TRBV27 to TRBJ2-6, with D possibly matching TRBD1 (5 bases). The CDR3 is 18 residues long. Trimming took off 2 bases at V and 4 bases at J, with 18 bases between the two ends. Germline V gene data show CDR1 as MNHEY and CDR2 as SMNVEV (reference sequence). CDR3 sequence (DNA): TGTGCCAGCAGTTTAGTGGGGCTCCTAAGACCGGGGGCCAACGTCCTGACTTTC. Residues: CASSLVGLLRPGANVLTF.

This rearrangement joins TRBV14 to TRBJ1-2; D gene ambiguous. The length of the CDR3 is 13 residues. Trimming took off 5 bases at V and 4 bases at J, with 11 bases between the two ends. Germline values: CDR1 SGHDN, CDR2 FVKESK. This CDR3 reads CASSGGPLYGYTF. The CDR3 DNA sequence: TGTGCCAGCAGCGGAGGACCGCTCTATGGCTACACCTTC.

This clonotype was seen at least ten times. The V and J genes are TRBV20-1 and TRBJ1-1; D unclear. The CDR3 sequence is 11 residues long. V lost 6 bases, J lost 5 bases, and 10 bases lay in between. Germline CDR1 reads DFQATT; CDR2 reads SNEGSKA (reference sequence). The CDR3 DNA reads TGCAGTGCCCGCCGGCGGACTGAAGCTTTCTTT. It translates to CSARRRTEAFF.

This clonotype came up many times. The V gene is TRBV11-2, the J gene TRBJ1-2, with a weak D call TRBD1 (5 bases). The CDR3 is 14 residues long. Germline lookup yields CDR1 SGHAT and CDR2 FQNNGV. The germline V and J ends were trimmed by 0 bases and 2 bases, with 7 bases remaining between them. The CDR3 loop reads CASSLESGNYGYTF. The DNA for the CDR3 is TGTGCCAGCAGCTTAGAATCAGGGAACTATGGCTACACCTTC.

The CDR3 is CAIKLEGAPKEQFF. In DNA form, the CDR3 reads TGTGCCATCAAACTAGAAGGCGCCCCAAAGGAGCAGTTCTTC. The genes are TRBV10-3 and TRBJ2-1; D may be TRBD2 (5 bases). The CDR3 sequence is 14 residues long. CDR1 is ENHRY and CDR2 is SYGVKD in the germline V gene. Trimming pared 7 bases from V and 10 bases from J, leaving 20 bases between.

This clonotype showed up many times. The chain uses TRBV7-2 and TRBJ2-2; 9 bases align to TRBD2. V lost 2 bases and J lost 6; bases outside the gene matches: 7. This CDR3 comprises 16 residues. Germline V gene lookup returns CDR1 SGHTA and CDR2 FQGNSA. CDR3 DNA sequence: TGTGCCAGCAGCTTAACGGGAGCGGGAGGTTCCGGGGAGCTGTTTTTT. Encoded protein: CASSLTGAGGSGELFF.

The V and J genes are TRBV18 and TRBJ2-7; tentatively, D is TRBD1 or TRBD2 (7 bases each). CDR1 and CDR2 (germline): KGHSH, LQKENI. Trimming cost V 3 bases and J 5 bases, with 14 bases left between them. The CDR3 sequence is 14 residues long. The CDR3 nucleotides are TGTGCCAGCTCACCCACCAGGGGGGGTCACGAGCAGTACTTC. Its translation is CASSPTRGGHEQYF.

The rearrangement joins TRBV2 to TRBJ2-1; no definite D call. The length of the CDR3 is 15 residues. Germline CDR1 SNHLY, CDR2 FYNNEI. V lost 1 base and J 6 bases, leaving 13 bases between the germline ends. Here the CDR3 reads CASSEVRVSGNEQFF. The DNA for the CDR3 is TGTGCCAGCAGTGAAGTCCGGGTCTCGGGCAATGAGCAGTTCTTC.